The 7 T cell receptor beta chains reported below all come from one sample, sequenced in a study of beta chain features in type 1 diabetes. Findings of the study overall: Moderately but significantly shorter TCRB CDR3s were found in Type 1 diabetes patients in all four CD4+ subsets.

Their recognized antigens are unknown. Expressed TCRB transcripts were sequenced because the isolated RNA had all been reverse transcribed beforehand. Clones were sequenced by immunoSEQ multiplex PCR, and TCRdb holds only the in-frame ones, with some missing. The table shows 250,000 to 300,000 clones, with approximately 24% occurring only once. The sequencing sample was made of naive CD4+ T cells from blood. All receptors come from a woman aged 25 to 39 with type 1 diabetes.

The chain employs TRBV5-4 and TRBJ2-1; 10 bases match TRBD1. CDR1 is SGHNT and CDR2 is YYREEE in the germline V gene (reference sequence). The V gene end was trimmed by 2 bases and the J gene end by 3 bases; junction bases not matched to a gene: 2. The CDR3 spans 15 residues. The CDR3 sequence is CASSLGTGDYNEQFF. The CDR3 DNA reads TGTGCCAGCAGCTTAGGGACAGGGGACTACAATGAGCAGTTCTTC.

The chain joins TRBV9 to TRBJ2-7; 8 nucleotides agree with TRBD1. The CDR3 totals 14 residues. V shed 3 bases and J 3 bases; nucleotides not matched to a gene: 5. Germline V gene lookup returns CDR1 SGDLS and CDR2 YYNGEE. CDR3 loop: CASSESGQGYEQYF. Here the CDR3 DNA reads TGTGCCAGCAGCGAAAGTGGACAGGGCTACGAGCAGTACTTC.

The chain uses TRBV18 and TRBJ1-2; TRBD1 agrees at 7 bases. Germline V gene lookup returns CDR1 KGHSH and CDR2 LQKENI. V lost 3 bases and J lost 1; bases outside the gene matches: 2. The CDR3 consists of 14 residues. In DNA, the CDR3 is TGTGCCAGCTCACCTCGGGACAGTAACTATGGCTACACCTTC. This translates into CASSPRDSNYGYTF.

The chain uses TRBV11-2 and TRBJ2-3; the D gene is possibly TRBD2 (5 bases). V was trimmed by 5 bases and J by 2 bases, leaving 14 bases between them. Germline V gene sequence: CDR1 SGHAT, CDR2 FQNNGV. This CDR3 spans 15 amino acids. The CDR3 DNA is TGTGCCAGCAGCCCAGACGGGGTTTCCACAGATACGCAGTATTTT. This encodes CASSPDGVSTDTQYF.

This clone was observed a few times. V gene TRBV11-2 combines with J gene TRBJ2-1; 10 bases are a match to TRBD1. V lost 2 bases, J lost 16 bases, and 5 bases stayed unmatched. CDR1 and CDR2 from the germline V gene are SGHAT and FQNNGV. This CDR3 spans 12 amino acids. The CDR3 region has the DNA TGTGCCAGCAGCTTAATGACAGGGGGCGATTTCTTC. It yields the protein CASSLMTGGDFF.

This rearrangement joins TRBV11-2 to TRBJ2-1; D gene unclear. CDR3 size: 8 residues. V was shortened by 8 bases and J by 14 bases, with 7 bases between the two germline ends. Germline CDR1 SGHAT, CDR2 FQNNGV. The CDR3 protein is CASRREFF. DNA for the CDR3: TGTGCCAGCCGACGGGAGTTCTTC.

In its sample, this clone was seen a few times. The identical CDR3 is also encoded by other nucleotide sequences in the sample. The chain recombines TRBV30 with TRBJ2-1; no clear D gene. CDR3 length: 12 amino acids. Deletions cut 5 bases from V and 3 bases from J, with 8 bases between. CDR1 and CDR2 (germline): GTSNPN, SVGIG (reference sequence). CDR3 nucleotides: TGTGCCTGGGGGCAGGTCTACAATGAGCAGTTCTTC. Translation: CAWGQVYNEQFF.